The 13 T cell receptor beta chains listed next were all sequenced from one sample in a study of OX40 agonist ivuxolimab in advanced cancers. Sequencing was performed with immunoSEQ multiplex PCR; in TCRdb, only in-frame clones are kept and a portion is missing. The data show roughly 53,000 clones, with about 93% seen just once and around 19% held by the top ten. The sample consisted of CD4+ or CD8+ T cells sorted from blood, taken in a trial of the OX40 agonist ivuxolimab. All receptors derive from an adult with an advanced solid tumor such as melanoma, head and neck, liver or kidney cancer.

The genes are TRBV10-3 and TRBJ1-1, with TRBD1 as a possible D gene (6 bases). Trimming removed 2 bases at V and 7 bases at J, with 17 bases between. This CDR3 contains 15 residues. Germline V gene data show CDR1 as ENHRY and CDR2 as SYGVKD. CDR3 coding DNA: TGTGCCATCAGTGAGACTAGACAGGAGAGCTTTGAAGCTTTCTTT. Protein product: CAISETRQESFEAFF.

DNA for the CDR3: TGTGCCAGCAGTGAAGAGGGTCCCGAACCCAACGAGCAGTACTTC. Translation gives CASSEEGPEPNEQYF. This chain uses TRBV2 with TRBJ2-7; no clear D gene. The germline CDR1 and CDR2 sequences are SNHLY and FYNNEI. The CDR3 extends over 15 amino acids. The V gene lost 1 base and the J gene lost 5 bases, with 15 bases spanning the gap.

The chain's CDR3 is CASSLRGQSYTF. The CDR3 DNA is TGTGCCAGCAGTTTACGGGGACAGAGCTACACCTTC. V and J are TRBV28 and TRBJ1-2; 7 bases map to TRBD1. Germline CDR1 MDHEN, CDR2 SYDVKM. J was trimmed by 9 bases and V by 2 bases; bases with no gene match: 3. CDR3 length: 12 residues.

The rearrangement joins TRBV19 to TRBJ2-7; tentative D call: TRBD2 (6 bases). In germline, CDR1 is LNHDA, CDR2 SQIVND (reference sequence). CDR3 length: 16 residues. V lost 4 bases and J lost 2, with 18 bases in between. This CDR3 reads CASSSLYREQTYEQYF. Here the CDR3 DNA reads TGTGCCAGTAGTAGCCTTTACCGGGAGCAGACCTACGAGCAGTACTTC.

This chain uses TRBV28 with TRBJ2-1, with 9 bases matching TRBD2. CDR1 and CDR2 (germline): MDHEN, SYDVKM. The CDR3 runs 16 residues. V trimming: 6 bases; J trimming: 7 bases; junction bases outside the gene matches: 13. In DNA, the CDR3 is TGTGCCAGCAGACCGTTGCGGGAGGGCCTAATGAATGAGCAGTTCTTC. It yields the protein CASRPLREGLMNEQFF.

This clone was counted only a few times. Other DNA sequences within the sample encode an identical CDR3. V usage is TRBV29-1 and J usage is TRBJ1-2; TRBD1 matches at 9 bases. In germline, CDR1 is SQVTM, CDR2 ANQGSEA. V shed 7 bases, J shed 13 bases, and the junction held 16 bases outside the gene matches. This CDR3 is built from 13 residues. CDR3 amino acids: CSAPTPGQGSVTF. In nucleotides, the CDR3 is TGCAGCGCTCCCACCCCCGGACAGGGGAGTGTCACCTTC.

This clone is a singleton in its sample. The chain joins TRBV14 to TRBJ2-7; the match to TRBD2 covers 13 bases. CDR1 is SGHDN and CDR2 is FVKESK in the germline V gene. J lost 5 bases, V lost 4 bases, and 23 bases had no gene match. The CDR3 consists of 21 residues. CDR3 in DNA: TGTGCCAGCAGCCGGGCTACTAGCGGGAGGGCAAATGGCACCCGGGCGGACGAGCAGTACTTC. It specifies CASSRATSGRANGTRADEQYF.

The chain has TRBV27 and TRBJ2-1; 10 bases are shared with TRBD2. The CDR3 has 15 residues. Germline lookup yields CDR1 MNHEY and CDR2 SMNVEV (reference sequence). V was pared by 6 bases and J by 7 bases, with 9 bases of the junction left unmatched. CDR3 sequence: CASRKGTSALNEQFF. The CDR3 bases are TGTGCCAGCAGGAAAGGGACTAGCGCCCTTAATGAGCAGTTCTTC.

The chain is built from TRBV7-9 and TRBJ1-2; D remains ambiguous. With 1 base removed from V and 4 bases from J, the gap between germline ends came to 13 bases. The CDR3 runs to 15 residues. CDR1 and CDR2 from the germline V gene are SEHNR and FQNEAQ (reference sequence). The CDR3 protein is CASSLGGRMFYGYTF. The CDR3, as DNA: TGTGCCAGCAGCTTAGGTGGGAGGATGTTCTATGGCTACACCTTC.

The CDR3 region has the DNA TGTGCCAGCAGCCCGAGCGGGAGGGCCTACAATGAGCAGTTCTTC. The encoded protein is CASSPSGRAYNEQFF. The rearrangement links TRBV9 to TRBJ2-1, with 10 bases lining up with TRBD2. Germline V gene lookup returns CDR1 SGDLS and CDR2 YYNGEE. V lost 4 bases and J lost 2; bases outside the gene matches: 3. This CDR3 is 15 amino acids long.

This chain links TRBV27 with TRBJ2-1; TRBD2 matches at 10 bases. Germline-derived CDR1 and CDR2 are MNHEY and SMNVEV (reference sequence). V lost 4 bases and J lost 1; bases outside the gene matches: 4. CDR3 size: 16 residues. The CDR3 is CASSSRAGGSYNEQFF. The CDR3 coding sequence is TGTGCCAGCAGTTCGCGAGCGGGAGGGTCCTACAATGAGCAGTTCTTC.

This CDR3 is CASRRGSGMGTDTQYF. The CDR3 DNA is TGTGCCAGCAGGAGAGGGAGCGGTATGGGCACAGATACGCAGTATTTT. The V gene is TRBV27, the J gene TRBJ2-3; D is possibly TRBD2 (5 bases). Germline CDR1 is MNHEY and CDR2 is SMNVEV (reference sequence). Trimming left V 6 bases short and J 1 base short, with 17 bases between. The CDR3 extends over 16 amino acids.

CDR3 residues: CASSAPATNEKLFF. In nucleotides, the CDR3 is TGTGCCAGCAGTGCCCCAGCCACTAATGAAAAACTGTTTTTT. The chain employs TRBV25-1 and TRBJ1-4; D not resolved. Germline loops: CDR1 MGHDK, CDR2 SYGVNS. Deletions cut 4 bases from V and 2 bases from J, with 8 bases between. The CDR3 totals 14 residues.